The count of the clone carrying this T cell receptor beta chain is one. This sample is part of a study of blood T cell repertoires in COVID-19. For the study at large: PBMCs, B-cell-depleted T cells, or T cells were the source of the cDNA or gDNA that made up the material.

In the original processing: Nucleated cell counts were estimated from reference gene primer amplification. TCRdb's copy holds only in-frame clones and misses some; the assay was immunoSEQ multiplex PCR. That table furnishes V, J and clone size, whereas the DNA furnished D and trimming. The table lists 250,000 or so clones, approximately 80% of them singletons, with approximately 6.3% in the top ten. V lost 4 bases, J lost 4 bases, and 19 bases lay in between. Germline V lookup: CDR1 SGHRS, CDR2 YFSETQ. This CDR3 region has 16 residues. The origin of this receptor is a woman aged 55-69 years with active or convalescent COVID-19. Sequenced: peripheral blood. The chain combines TRBV5-1 with TRBJ2-3; D possibly corresponds to TRBD1 (5 bases). As DNA, the CDR3 is TGCGCCAGCAGCCCGTCGATTACAGGTGGAGCAGATACGCAGTATTTT. This sequence encodes CASSPSITGGADTQYF.